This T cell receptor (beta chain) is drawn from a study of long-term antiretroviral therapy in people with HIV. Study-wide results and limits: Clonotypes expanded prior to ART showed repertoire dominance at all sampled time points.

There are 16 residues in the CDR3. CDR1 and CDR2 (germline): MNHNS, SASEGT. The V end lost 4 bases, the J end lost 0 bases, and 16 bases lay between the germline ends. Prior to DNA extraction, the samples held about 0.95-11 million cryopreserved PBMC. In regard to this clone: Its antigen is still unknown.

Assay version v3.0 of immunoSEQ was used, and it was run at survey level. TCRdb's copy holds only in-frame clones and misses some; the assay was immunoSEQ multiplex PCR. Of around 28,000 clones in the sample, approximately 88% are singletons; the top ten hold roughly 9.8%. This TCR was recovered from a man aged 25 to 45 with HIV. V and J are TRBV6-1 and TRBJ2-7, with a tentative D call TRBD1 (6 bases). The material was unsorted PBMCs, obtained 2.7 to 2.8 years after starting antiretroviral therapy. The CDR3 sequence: CASSGAFGGSSYEQYF. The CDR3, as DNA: TGTGCCAGCAGTGGTGCTTTTGGGGGCAGCTCCTACGAGCAGTACTTC.